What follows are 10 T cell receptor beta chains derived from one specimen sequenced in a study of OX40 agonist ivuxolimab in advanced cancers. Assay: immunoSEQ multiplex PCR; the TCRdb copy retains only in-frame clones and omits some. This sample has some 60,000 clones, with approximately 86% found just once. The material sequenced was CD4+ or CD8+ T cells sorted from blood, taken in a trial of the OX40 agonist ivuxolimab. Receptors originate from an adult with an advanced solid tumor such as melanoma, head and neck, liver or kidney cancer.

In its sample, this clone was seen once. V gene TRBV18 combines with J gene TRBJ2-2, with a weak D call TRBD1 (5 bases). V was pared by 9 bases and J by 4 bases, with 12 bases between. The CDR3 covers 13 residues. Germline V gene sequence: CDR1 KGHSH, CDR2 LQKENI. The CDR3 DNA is TGTGCCAGTTTGACAGACCTCACCGGGGAGCTGTTTTTT. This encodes CASLTDLTGELFF.

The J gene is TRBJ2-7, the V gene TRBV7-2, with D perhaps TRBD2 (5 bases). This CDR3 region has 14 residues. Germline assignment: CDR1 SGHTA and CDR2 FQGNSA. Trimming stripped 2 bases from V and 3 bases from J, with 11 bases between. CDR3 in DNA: TGTGCCAGCAGCTTAAGGATTCGGGGCTACGAGCAGTACTTC. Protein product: CASSLRIRGYEQYF.

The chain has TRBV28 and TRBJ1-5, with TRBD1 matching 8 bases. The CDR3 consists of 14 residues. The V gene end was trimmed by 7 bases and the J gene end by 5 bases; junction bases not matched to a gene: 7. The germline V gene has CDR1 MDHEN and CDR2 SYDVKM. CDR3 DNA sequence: TGTGCCAGCACCCCGGGACAGGACCATCAGCCCCAGCATTTT. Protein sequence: CASTPGQDHQPQHF.

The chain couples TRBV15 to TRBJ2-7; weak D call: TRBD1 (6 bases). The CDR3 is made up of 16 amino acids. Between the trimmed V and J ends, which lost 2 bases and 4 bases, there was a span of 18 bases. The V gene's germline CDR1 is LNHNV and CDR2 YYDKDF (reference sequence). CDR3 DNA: TGTGCCACCAGCAGATCCCTAGGGACAACCTCTTACGAGCAGTACTTC. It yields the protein CATSRSLGTTSYEQYF.

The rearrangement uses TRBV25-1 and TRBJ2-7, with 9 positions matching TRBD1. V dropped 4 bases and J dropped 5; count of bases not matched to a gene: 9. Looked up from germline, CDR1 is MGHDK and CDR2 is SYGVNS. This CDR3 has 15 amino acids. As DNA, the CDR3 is TGTGCCAGCAGTGCCTCCGGGACAGGGACTCACGAGCAGTACTTC. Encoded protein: CASSASGTGTHEQYF.

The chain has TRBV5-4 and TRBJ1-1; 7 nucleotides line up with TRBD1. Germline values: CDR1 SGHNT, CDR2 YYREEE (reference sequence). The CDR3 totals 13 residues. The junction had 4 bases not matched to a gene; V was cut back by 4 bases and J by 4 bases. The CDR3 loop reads CASSGGTATEAFF. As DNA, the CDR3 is TGTGCCAGCAGCGGAGGGACAGCCACTGAAGCTTTCTTT. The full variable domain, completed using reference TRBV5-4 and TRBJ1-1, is ETGVTQSPTHLIKTRGQQVTLRCSSQSGHNTVSWYQQALGQGPQFIFQYYREEENGRGNFPPRFSGLQFPNYSSELNVNALELDDSALYLCASSGGTATEAFFGQGTRLTVV.

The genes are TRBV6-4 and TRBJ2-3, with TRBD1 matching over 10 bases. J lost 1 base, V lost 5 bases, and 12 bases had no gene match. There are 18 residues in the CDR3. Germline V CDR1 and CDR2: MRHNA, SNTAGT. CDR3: CASSPGQGSGMGTDTQYF. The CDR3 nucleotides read TGTGCCAGCAGTCCGGGACAGGGGTCAGGCATGGGCACAGATACGCAGTATTTT.

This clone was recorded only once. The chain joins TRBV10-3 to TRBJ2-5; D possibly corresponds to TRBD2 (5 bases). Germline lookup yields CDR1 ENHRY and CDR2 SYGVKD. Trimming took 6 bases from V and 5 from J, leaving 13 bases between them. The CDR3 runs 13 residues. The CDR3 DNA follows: TGTGCCATCAGAAAGGAGGTGGGGGAGACCCAGTACTTC. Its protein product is CAIRKEVGETQYF.

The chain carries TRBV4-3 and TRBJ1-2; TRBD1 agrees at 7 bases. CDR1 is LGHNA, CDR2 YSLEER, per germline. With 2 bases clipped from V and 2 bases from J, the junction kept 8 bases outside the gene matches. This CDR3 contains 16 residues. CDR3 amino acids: CASSQSRGGLNYGYTF. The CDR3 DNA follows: TGCGCCAGCAGCCAATCCCGAGGGGGCCTCAACTATGGCTACACCTTC.

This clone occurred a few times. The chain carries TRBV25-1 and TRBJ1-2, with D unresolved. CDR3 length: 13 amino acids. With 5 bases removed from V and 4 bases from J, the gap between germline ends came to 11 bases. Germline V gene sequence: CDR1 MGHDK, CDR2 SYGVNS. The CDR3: CASSTAWAYGYTF. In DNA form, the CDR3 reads TGTGCCAGCAGTACTGCGTGGGCCTATGGCTACACCTTC.